A single sample gave rise to the 31 T cell receptor beta chains below, sequenced in a study of early T cells in non-severe SARS-CoV-2 infection. One entry per CDR3 protein results from TCRdb running MiXCR on the 5' RACE reads. The sample lists tens of thousands of distinct CDR3 sequences, 9.5% to 15% occurring once. Sample: whole blood. These receptors were collected from an adult who was a healthcare worker with PCR-confirmed SARS-CoV-2 infection or an uninfected control (not recorded which).

This clonotype was recorded at least ten times. This chain uses TRBV12-3 or TRBV12-4 with TRBJ1-6, with D possibly TRBD1 on 6 matching bases. This CDR3 is built from 16 residues. The ends were cut back, 6 bases at V and 2 bases at J, with 14 bases in the middle. This chain's CDR3 is CASSPRGDTYNSPLHF. CDR3 nucleotides: TGTGCCAGCAGCCCACGCGGGGACACCTATAATTCACCCCTCCACTTT.

The chain couples TRBV6-2 or TRBV6-3 to TRBJ2-3, with 12 bases matching TRBD2. V was pared by 6 bases and J by 7 bases, with 20 bases of the junction left unmatched. Germline V lookup: CDR1 MNHEY, CDR2 SVGEGT. The CDR3 covers 19 residues. CDR3 bases: TGTGCCAGCAGCTTCATCCCCCAACGACTAGCGGGGGTGAGATATACGCAGTATTTT. Its translation: CASSFIPQRLAGVRYTQYF.

V is TRBV6-1 and J is TRBJ1-1, with D maybe TRBD1 (5 bases). Germline V CDR1 and CDR2: MNHNS, SASEGT. The CDR3 length is 13 residues. V was clipped by 2 bases and J by 4 bases, with 8 bases between them. The CDR3 region has the DNA TGTGCCAGCAGTGAAATTGGGGGCACTGAAGCTTTCTTT. Translated: CASSEIGGTEAFF.

The table lists this clonotype with many counts. The chain joins TRBV29-1 to TRBJ2-1, with D unclear. CDR3 length equals 11 residues. Germline V gene sequence: CDR1 SQVTM, CDR2 ANQGSEA. V lost 7 bases and J 4 bases, leaving 8 bases between the germline ends. The CDR3 loop is CSAVQYNEQFF. The CDR3 DNA is TGCAGCGCTGTCCAGTACAATGAGCAGTTCTTC.

The chain has TRBV28 and TRBJ2-7; D is unclear. The germline V gene encodes CDR1 MDHEN and CDR2 SYDVKM. The CDR3 covers 13 residues. Trimming removed 3 bases at V and 9 bases at J, with 15 bases between. CDR3 nucleotide sequence: TGTGCCAGCAGTTTTGGGTCCTTTGAATCGCAGTACTTC. It yields the protein CASSFGSFESQYF.

Ten or more counts support this clonotype. The rearrangement links TRBV29-1 to TRBJ1-1; D possibly corresponds to TRBD1 (5 bases). CDR3 size: 13 residues. Germline lookup yields CDR1 SQVTM and CDR2 ANQGSEA. V lost 2 bases, J lost 7 bases, and 14 bases lay in between. The CDR3 here is CSVEMTVGGEAFF. Here the CDR3 DNA reads TGCAGCGTTGAAATGACAGTAGGTGGTGAAGCTTTCTTT. Full variable domain (rest looked up from reference TRBV29-1 and TRBJ1-1): SAVISQKPSRDICQRGTSLTIQCQVDSQVTMMFWYRQQPGQSLTLIATANQGSEATYESGFVIDKFPISRPNLTFSTLTVSNMSPEDSSIYLCSVEMTVGGEAFFGQGTRLTVV.

This clonotype has ten or more counts. The CDR3 DNA follows: TGCAGTGCTAGAGTATCAGACTTCAATGAGCAGTTCTTC. Its translation: CSARVSDFNEQFF. The chain uses TRBV20-1 and TRBJ2-1; D is undetermined. Trimming left V 1 base short and J 6 bases short, with 10 bases between. The germline gives CDR1 DFQATT, CDR2 SNEGSKA (reference sequence). The CDR3 length is 13 residues.

This clonotype came up many times. The chain carries TRBV28 and TRBJ1-2; D unresolved. The CDR3 is 11 residues long. Germline values: CDR1 MDHEN, CDR2 SYDVKM. Trimming took off 8 bases at V and 8 bases at J, with 12 bases between the two ends. Here the CDR3 reads CASPLMGGYTF. CDR3 sequence (DNA): TGTGCCAGCCCCCTGATGGGGGGCTACACCTTC.

CDR3: CASSQARAGVAGELFF. The CDR3 DNA is TGCGCCAGCAGCCAAGCAAGAGCGGGAGTAGCCGGGGAGCTGTTTTTT. This chain joins TRBV4-3 and TRBJ2-2; 8 positions match TRBD2. CDR1 and CDR2 from the germline V gene are LGHNA and YSLEER. The CDR3 is made up of 16 amino acids. Trimming cost V 1 base and J 6 bases; bases outside gene matches: 7.

This clonotype was counted between two and nine times. The chain carries TRBV20-1 and TRBJ1-2; D gene unclear. Trimming stripped 5 bases from V and 2 bases from J, with 9 bases between. The CDR3 has 12 residues. From germline, CDR1 is DFQATT and CDR2 SNEGSKA (reference sequence). As DNA, the CDR3 is TGCAGTGCTCGAATAGGAAACTATGGCTACACCTTC. This translates into CSARIGNYGYTF.

This clonotype came up many times. The chain's CDR3 is CASSLVAVNSPLHF. The CDR3 DNA reads TGTGCCAGCAGCTTGGTTGCAGTCAATTCACCCCTCCACTTT. J is TRBJ1-6 and V is TRBV5-6; no firm D call. The CDR3 contains 14 residues. Germline values: CDR1 SGHDT, CDR2 YYEEEE. V gave up 0 bases and J gave up 7 bases, with 8 bases separating them.

The rearrangement joins TRBV7-2 to TRBJ1-5; D gene unclear. This CDR3 comprises 13 residues. V was trimmed by 3 bases and J by 2 bases, leaving 5 bases between them. Germline V CDR1 and CDR2: SGHTA, FQGNSA. CDR3 sequence reads: CASSFPGNQPQHF. The DNA for the CDR3 is TGTGCCAGCAGCTTCCCGGGCAATCAGCCCCAGCATTTT.

In this sample, this clonotype turned up a few times. This chain uses TRBV20-1 with TRBJ2-3; D remains unclear. Trimming took 6 bases from V and 4 from J, leaving 14 bases between them. This CDR3 contains 13 residues. Germline CDR1 DFQATT, CDR2 SNEGSKA (reference sequence). The CDR3 DNA sequence: TGCAGTGCCCCGAGTCTTATTCCAGATACGCAGTATTTT. This encodes CSAPSLIPDTQYF.

This clonotype was found many times. The chain links TRBV29-1 to TRBJ2-2; 8 bases align to TRBD1. The V gene end was trimmed by 3 bases and the J gene end by 2 bases; junction bases not matched to a gene: 2. The CDR3 extends over 14 amino acids. CDR1 SQVTM and CDR2 ANQGSEA come from the germline V gene. In nucleotides, the CDR3 is TGCAGCGTTGATCAGGGGGCCAACACCGGGGAGCTGTTTTTT. This encodes CSVDQGANTGELFF.

This clonotype occurred many times. The J gene is TRBJ2-7, the V gene TRBV7-9; the match to TRBD2 covers 7 bases. This CDR3 is built from 15 residues. The germline V gene has CDR1 SEHNR and CDR2 FQNEAQ (reference sequence). With 4 bases clipped from V and 1 base from J, the junction kept 7 bases outside the gene matches. CDR3 amino acids: CASSSSPGRSYEQYF. In DNA, the CDR3 is TGTGCCAGCAGCTCCTCCCCCGGGAGGTCCTACGAGCAGTACTTC.

This clonotype showed up just once. A much larger clone differs from this one at a single base, so this may be a read error. This rearrangement joins TRBV7-8 to TRBJ2-5, with 8 bases lining up with TRBD2. This CDR3 comprises 17 residues. Germline assignment: CDR1 SGHVS and CDR2 FQNEAQ. For the CDR3, the DNA is TGTGCCAGCAGGTTAGCGGGGTTGGGAGGACGACAAGAGACCCCGTACTTC. Amino acids: CASRLAGLGGRQETPYF.

This clonotype has a handful of counts. This chain joins TRBV5-5 and TRBJ2-1; D remains unclear. The V gene lost 0 bases and the J gene lost 0 bases, with 10 bases spanning the gap. This CDR3 is built from 16 residues. CDR1 is SGHKS, CDR2 YYEKEE, per germline (reference sequence). Written as DNA, the CDR3 is TGTGCCAGCAGCTTGGCGGATGAAGACTCCTACAATGAGCAGTTCTTC. Amino acids: CASSLADEDSYNEQFF. Full variable domain (rest looked up from reference TRBV5-5 and TRBJ2-1): DAGVTQSPTHLIKTRGQQVTLRCSPISGHKSVSWYQQVLGQGPQFIFQYYEKEERGRGNFPDRFSARQFPNYSSELNVNALLLGDSALYLCASSLADEDSYNEQFFGPGTRLTVL.

This clonotype was detected many times. The chain employs TRBV4-3 and TRBJ2-7, with 8 bases matching TRBD2. Germline CDR1 LGHNA, CDR2 YSLEER. The CDR3 runs to 15 residues. V lost 4 bases to trimming and J lost 7 bases; unmatched junction nucleotides: 12. The CDR3: CASSPSTGTGGEQYF. The CDR3, as DNA: TGCGCCAGCAGCCCCTCTACCGGGACGGGAGGGGAGCAGTACTTC.

The genes are TRBV9 and TRBJ2-6; possibly TRBD1 for D (5 bases). The V gene's germline CDR1 is SGDLS and CDR2 YYNGEE. V lost 1 base and J lost 2, with 7 bases in between. The CDR3 is 15 residues long. The CDR3 protein is CASSVQGTGANVLTF. The CDR3 DNA follows: TGTGCCAGCAGCGTACAGGGAACTGGGGCCAACGTCCTGACTTTC.

This clonotype was counted at least ten times. This rearrangement joins TRBV6-1 to TRBJ1-5, with D hard to call. The CDR3 sequence is 15 residues long. Looked up from germline, CDR1 is MNHNS and CDR2 is SASEGT. V was trimmed by 1 base and J by 7 bases, leaving 14 bases between them. CDR3 region: CASSEDVGLGQPQHF. CDR3 DNA: TGTGCCAGCAGTGAAGATGTGGGCCTGGGCCAGCCCCAGCATTTT.

This clonotype was picked up many times. CDR3: CASSMDVGAKNIQYF. In DNA form, the CDR3 reads TGTGCCAGTAGTATGGATGTGGGCGCCAAAAACATTCAGTACTTC. The chain employs TRBV19 and TRBJ2-4; D not certain. Germline V gene data show CDR1 as LNHDA and CDR2 as SQIVND (reference sequence). The CDR3 sequence is 15 residues long. V was pared by 3 bases and J by 1 base, with 10 bases between.

The rearrangement uses TRBV4-3 and TRBJ2-1; 13 bases are shared with TRBD2. The trim removed 0 bases at V and 5 bases at J, leaving 4 bases unmatched. The germline V gene has CDR1 LGHNA and CDR2 YSLEER. The CDR3 extends over 17 amino acids. CDR3 loop: CASSQDMTSGRNNEQFF. The CDR3 DNA follows: TGCGCCAGCAGCCAAGATATGACTAGCGGGAGGAACAATGAGCAGTTCTTC.

This clonotype has ten or more counts. The V call is TRBV27, the J call TRBJ1-1, with 8 bases matching TRBD1. V shed 2 bases, J shed 8 bases, and the junction held 7 bases outside the gene matches. The CDR3 loop spans 14 amino acids. Germline CDR1 is MNHEY and CDR2 is SMNVEV (reference sequence). CDR3 DNA sequence: TGTGCCAGCAGTTTAAGGACAGGGATTTCGGAAGCTTTCTTT. This translates into CASSLRTGISEAFF.

The chain joins TRBV29-1 to TRBJ2-3; 9 positions agree with TRBD2. CDR1 is SQVTM and CDR2 is ANQGSEA in the germline V gene. The trim removed 4 bases at V and 9 bases at J, leaving 11 bases unmatched. CDR3 length: 14 residues. The CDR3 DNA follows: TGCAGCGTTGGATCCTTAGCGGGAGTGAAGACGCAGTATTTT. Its protein product is CSVGSLAGVKTQYF.

This clonotype was counted many times. V and J are TRBV27 and TRBJ2-7; D possibly matches TRBD1 or TRBD2 (5 bases each). V lost 4 bases and J lost 4, with 5 bases in between. The CDR3 runs 11 residues. CDR1 and CDR2 (germline): MNHEY, SMNVEV (reference sequence). This CDR3 is CASSWGYEQYF. The CDR3 nucleotides are TGTGCCAGCAGTTGGGGGTACGAGCAGTACTTC.

In this sample, this clonotype turned up many times. CDR3 nucleotides: TGTGCCAGCAGGTTCCGGGGCGCTGAAGCTTTCTTT. Protein product: CASRFRGAEAFF. The genes are TRBV12-3 or TRBV12-4 and TRBJ1-1, with D possibly matching TRBD1 (5 bases). The germline V and J ends were trimmed by 6 bases and 6 bases, with 11 bases remaining between them. The CDR3 spans 12 residues.

This clonotype has ten or more counts. CDR3 amino acids: CSARRLAGNNEQFF. The CDR3 DNA sequence: TGCAGTGCTAGAAGGCTAGCGGGAAACAATGAGCAGTTCTTC. The chain couples TRBV20-1 to TRBJ2-1; TRBD2 matches 9 bases. Per the germline V gene, CDR1 is DFQATT and CDR2 is SNEGSKA (reference sequence). Unmatched junction bases numbered 4, after V lost 2 bases and J lost 5 bases. The CDR3 is 14 amino acids.

This clonotype was counted at least ten times. This chain's CDR3 is CSARPLSGSTDTQYF. DNA for the CDR3: TGCAGTGCTAGACCGCTTAGCGGGAGCACAGATACGCAGTATTTT. This chain uses TRBV20-1 with TRBJ2-3, with 7 bases aligning to TRBD2. The V gene's germline CDR1 is DFQATT and CDR2 SNEGSKA (reference sequence). V shed 2 bases, J shed 0 bases, and the junction held 5 bases outside the gene matches. CDR3 length: 15 amino acids.

Ten or more counts support this clonotype. J is TRBJ2-1 and V is TRBV18, with D hard to call. Germline CDR1 KGHSH, CDR2 LQKENI. This CDR3 is 15 amino acids long. Trimming removed 2 bases at V and 4 bases at J, with 12 bases between. CDR3 sequence reads: CASSPGGSLYNEQFF. DNA of the CDR3: TGTGCCAGCTCACCAGGCGGTAGCCTTTACAATGAGCAGTTCTTC.

In nucleotides, the CDR3 is TGTGCCAGCAGTTTCACACTCTTACAGCCCCAGCATTTT. Translation gives CASSFTLLQPQHF. The rearrangement links TRBV27 to TRBJ1-5; D uncertain. The CDR3 runs 13 residues. Germline V lookup: CDR1 MNHEY, CDR2 SMNVEV (reference sequence). The V end lost 3 bases, the J end lost 7 bases, and 10 bases lay between the germline ends.

The table lists this clonotype with many counts. The chain uses TRBV6-2 or TRBV6-3 and TRBJ2-3; 9 nucleotides align to TRBD2. J lost 2 bases, V lost 2 bases, and 2 bases had no gene match. CDR3 size: 15 residues. The germline CDR1 and CDR2 sequences are MNHEY and SVGEGT. This chain's CDR3 is CASSYLAGFTDTQYF. In DNA, the CDR3 is TGTGCCAGCAGTTACCTAGCGGGATTCACAGATACGCAGTATTTT.